A selection of T cell receptor beta chains follows, all from one sample in a study of blood T cell repertoires in COVID-19. The assay was immunoSEQ multiplex PCR, and TCRdb's table has in-frame clones only and misses some. The table has fewer than 250,000 clones, about 88% seen once. The sequenced sample consisted of peripheral blood. Receptor source: a man younger than 40 with acute or convalescent COVID-19. Both conserved end residues are part of each CDR3. The order of the fields is V gene, J gene, D gene, CDR3 protein, CDR3 DNA. A D gene is named only where the DNA matches it firmly.

V: TRBV5-6; J: TRBJ1-5; D: -; CDR3: CASSWGRQVNQPQHF; DNA: TGTGCCAGCAGCTGGGGCCGACAGGTTAATCAGCCCCAGCATTTT
V: TRBV4-1; J: TRBJ1-6; D: -; CDR3: CASSQSRGFEGYNSPLHF; DNA: TGCGCCAGCAGCCAAAGCCGAGGGTTTGAAGGCTATAATTCACCCCTCCACTTT
V: TRBV7-9; J: TRBJ2-3; D: -; CDR3: CASRAGVADTQYF; DNA: TGTGCCAGCCGGGCAGGGGTGGCAGATACGCAGTATTTT
V: TRBV5-6; J: TRBJ1-2; D: TRBD1; CDR3: CASSEGAWGYTF; DNA: TGTGCCAGCAGCGAGGGGGCCTGGGGCTACACCTTC
V: TRBV28; J: TRBJ2-7; D: -; CDR3: CASKDGQRYEQYF; DNA: TGTGCCAGCAAAGATGGACAGAGGTACGAGCAGTACTTC
V: TRBV5-1; J: TRBJ1-4; D: TRBD1; CDR3: CASSSGTGNEKLFF; DNA: TGCGCCAGCAGCTCAGGGACAGGGAATGAAAAACTGTTTTTT
V: TRBV14; J: TRBJ2-7; D: TRBD1; CDR3: CASSPNRQGAYEQYF; DNA: TGTGCCAGCAGCCCTAATCGACAGGGGGCCTACGAGCAGTACTTC
V: TRBV28; J: TRBJ2-4; D: -; CDR3: CASSPGDKNIQYF; DNA: TGTGCCAGCAGTCCGGGGGACAAAAACATTCAGTACTTC
V: TRBV12-3/TRBV12-4; J: TRBJ2-3; D: -; CDR3: CASSFGRTDTQYF; DNA: TGTGCCAGCAGTTTTGGGCGCACAGATACGCAGTATTTT
V: TRBV7-2; J: TRBJ2-7; D: TRBD2; CDR3: CASSLGATVRGGEQYF; DNA: TGTGCCAGCAGCTTAGGAGCCACGGTCCGGGGGGGCGAGCAGTACTTC
V: TRBV4-1; J: TRBJ2-1; D: -; CDR3: CASRSVYEQFF; DNA: TGCGCCAGCAGGTCAGTCTATGAGCAGTTCTTC
V: TRBV7-9; J: TRBJ1-3; D: -; CDR3: CASSLAGGKSTIYF; DNA: TGTGCCAGCAGCTTAGCGGGAGGGAAGAGCACCATATATTTT